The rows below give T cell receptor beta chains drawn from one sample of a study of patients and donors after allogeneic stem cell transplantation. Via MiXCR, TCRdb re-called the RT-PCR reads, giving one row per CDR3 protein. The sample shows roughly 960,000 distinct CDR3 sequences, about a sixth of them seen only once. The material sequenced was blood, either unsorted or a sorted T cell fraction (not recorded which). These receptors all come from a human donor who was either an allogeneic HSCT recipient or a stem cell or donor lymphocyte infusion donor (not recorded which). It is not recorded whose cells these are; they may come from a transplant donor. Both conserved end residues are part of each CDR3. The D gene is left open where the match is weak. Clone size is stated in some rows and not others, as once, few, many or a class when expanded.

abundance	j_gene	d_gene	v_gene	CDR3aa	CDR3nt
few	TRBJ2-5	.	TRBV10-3	CAISDWQETQYF	TGTGCCATCAGCGACTGGCAGGAGACCCAGTACTTC
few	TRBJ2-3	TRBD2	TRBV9	CASSPQVSSGRAFGTQYF	TGTGCCAGCAGCCCTCAAGTCTCTAGCGGGAGAGCGTTTGGTACGCAGTATTTT
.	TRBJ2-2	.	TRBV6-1	CASRTQGQNTGELFF	TGTGCCAGCAGAACCCAGGGACAGAACACCGGGGAGCTGTTTTTT
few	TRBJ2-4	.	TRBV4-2	CASSQFVAGATPAKNIQYF	TGTGCCAGCAGCCAATTTGTCGCGGGGGCTACCCCAGCCAAAAACATTCAGTACTTC
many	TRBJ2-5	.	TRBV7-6	CASSLLGLGETQYF	TGTGCCAGCAGCTTATTGGGACTTGGTGAGACCCAGTACTTC
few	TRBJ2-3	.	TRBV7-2	CASSPGTSLSTDTQYF	TGTGCCAGCAGCCCCGGGACCTCGCTAAGCACAGATACGCAGTATTTT
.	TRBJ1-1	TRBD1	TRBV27	CASSPTTGWTTEAFF	TGTGCCAGCAGTCCAACGACAGGGTGGACCACTGAAGCTTTCTTT
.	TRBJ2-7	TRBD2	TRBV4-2	CASSQLGLAGVSSYEQYF	TGTGCCAGCAGCCAACTGGGACTAGCGGGGGTTAGCTCCTACGAGCAGTACTTC
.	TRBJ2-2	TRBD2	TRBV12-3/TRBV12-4	CASSRTSGRDGELFF	TGTGCCAGCAGTAGGACTAGCGGGAGGGACGGGGAGCTGTTTTTT
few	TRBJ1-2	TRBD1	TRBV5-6	CASSSGQGGTF	TGTGCCAGCAGCTCCGGACAGGGGGGCACCTTC
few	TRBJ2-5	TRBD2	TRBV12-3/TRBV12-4	CASSSTSGRAIMQETQYF	TGTGCCAGCAGCTCCACTAGCGGGAGGGCCATTATGCAAGAGACCCAGTACTTC
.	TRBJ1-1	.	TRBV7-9	CASSLAPGATDEAFF	TGTGCCAGCAGCTTAGCCCCAGGGGCAACGGACGAAGCTTTCTTT
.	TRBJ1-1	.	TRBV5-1	CASRGKINTEAFF	TGCGCCAGCAGGGGTAAGATCAACACTGAAGCTTTCTTT
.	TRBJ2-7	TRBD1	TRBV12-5	CARPGTGIPLPYEQYF	TGTGCTAGACCCGGGACAGGGATTCCCCTCCCCTACGAGCAGTACTTC
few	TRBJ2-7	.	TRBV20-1	CSARDFDGTYEQYF	TGCAGTGCTAGAGATTTCGACGGAACCTACGAGCAGTACTTC
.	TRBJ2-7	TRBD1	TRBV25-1	CASSVPGQNRLRPYEQYF	TGTGCCAGCAGTGTTCCGGGACAGAACCGCCTGAGACCCTACGAGCAGTACTTC
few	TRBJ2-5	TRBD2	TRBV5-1	CASSLSRTSPETQYF	TGCGCCAGCAGCTTGTCGAGGACTAGCCCAGAGACCCAGTACTTC
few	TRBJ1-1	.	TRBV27	CASSSNRDESEAFF	TGTGCCAGCAGTTCAAACAGGGATGAGTCTGAAGCTTTCTTT
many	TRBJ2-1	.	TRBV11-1	CASKISPDSYNEQFF	TGTGCCAGCAAAATATCCCCAGACTCCTACAATGAGCAGTTCTTC
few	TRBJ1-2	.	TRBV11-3	CASSQSRYNGYTF	TGTGCCAGCAGCCAAAGCCGGTACAATGGCTACACCTTC
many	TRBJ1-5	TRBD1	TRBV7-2	CASSLGQAGNQPQHF	TGTGCCAGCAGCTTGGGACAGGCGGGCAATCAGCCCCAGCATTTT
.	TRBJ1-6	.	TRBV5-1	CASSLVTDGSPLHF	TGCGCCAGCAGCTTGGTGACAGATGGCTCACCCCTCCACTTT
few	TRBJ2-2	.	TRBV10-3	CAISVRRSTPKTGELFF	TGTGCCATCAGTGTTCGACGTTCAACGCCCAAAACCGGGGAGCTGTTTTTT
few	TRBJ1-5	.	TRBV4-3	CASSQGREQPQHF	TGCGCCAGCAGCCAGGGAAGGGAACAGCCCCAGCATTTT
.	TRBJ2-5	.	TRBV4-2	CASSQDGSGRYQETQYF	TGTGCCAGCAGCCAAGACGGATCCGGAAGATACCAAGAGACCCAGTACTTC
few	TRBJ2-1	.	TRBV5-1	CASSLVPPGLPYNEQFF	TGCGCCAGCAGCTTGGTCCCCCCGGGACTCCCTTACAATGAGCAGTTCTTC
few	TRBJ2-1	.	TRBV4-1	CASSQDPLADEQFF	TGCGCCAGCAGCCAAGATCCCCTAGCCGATGAGCAGTTCTTC
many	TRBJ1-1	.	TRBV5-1	CASSSRGENTEAFF	TGCGCCAGCAGCTCCCGAGGGGAAAACACTGAAGCTTTCTTT
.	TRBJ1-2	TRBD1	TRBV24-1	CATSDLQGDGYTF	TGTGCCACCAGTGATTTACAGGGGGACGGCTACACCTTC
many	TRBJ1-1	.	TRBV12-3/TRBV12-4	CASIMGGGKGNTEAFF	TGTGCCAGCATTATGGGGGGGGGAAAAGGGAACACTGAAGCTTTCTTT
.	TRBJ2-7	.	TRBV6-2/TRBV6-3	CASNRKAYEQYF	TGTGCCAGCAATAGGAAAGCCTACGAGCAGTACTTC
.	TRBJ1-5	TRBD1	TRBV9	CASSARDSPYSNQPQHF	TGTGCCAGCAGCGCAAGGGACAGTCCTTATAGCAATCAGCCCCAGCATTTT
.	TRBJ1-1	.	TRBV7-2	CASSLTPMKRGSEAFF	TGTGCCAGCAGCTTAACCCCCATGAAACGGGGGTCTGAAGCTTTCTTT
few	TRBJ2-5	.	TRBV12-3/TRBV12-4	CASSPPHQETQYF	TGTGCCAGCAGCCCCCCCCACCAAGAGACCCAGTACTTC
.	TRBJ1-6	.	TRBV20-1	CSARDSRQGADSPLHF	TGCAGTGCTAGAGATTCGCGTCAGGGCGCCGATTCACCCCTCCACTTT
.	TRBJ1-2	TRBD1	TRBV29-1	CSAGQILYGYTF	TGCAGCGCGGGACAGATTCTTTATGGCTACACCTTC
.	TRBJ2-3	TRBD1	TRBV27	CASIMTGGASDTQYF	TGTGCCAGCATCATGACAGGGGGTGCGTCGGATACGCAGTATTTT
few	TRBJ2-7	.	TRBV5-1	CASSEGWRHEQYF	TGCGCCAGCAGCGAGGGGTGGAGACACGAGCAGTACTTC
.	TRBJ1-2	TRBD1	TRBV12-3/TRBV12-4	CASSLVGQALGYTF	TGTGCCAGCAGTCTAGTGGGACAGGCGCTAGGCTACACCTTC
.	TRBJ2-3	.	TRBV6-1	CASSEVVDTQYF	TGTGCCAGCAGTGAAGTGGTCGATACGCAGTATTTT
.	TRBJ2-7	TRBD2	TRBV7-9	CASSLALAGGDEQYF	TGTGCCAGCAGCTTAGCACTAGCGGGCGGAGACGAGCAGTACTTC
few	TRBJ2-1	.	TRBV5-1	CASSRSTRGNEQFF	TGCGCCAGCAGCCGTTCGACTAGGGGGAATGAGCAGTTCTTC
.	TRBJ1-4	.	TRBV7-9	CASGRRNEKLFF	TGTGCCAGCGGCCGAAGAAATGAAAAACTGTTTTTT
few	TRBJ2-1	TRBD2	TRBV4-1	CASSQDRGTIYNEQFF	TGCGCCAGCAGCCAAGATCGCGGGACTATTTACAATGAGCAGTTCTTC
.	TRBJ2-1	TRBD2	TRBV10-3	CAISESQLAGEQFF	TGTGCCATCAGTGAGTCTCAGCTAGCGGGAGAGCAGTTCTTC
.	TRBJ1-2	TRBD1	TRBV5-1	CASSFDRAWDGYTF	TGCGCCAGCAGCTTCGACAGGGCCTGGGATGGCTACACCTTC
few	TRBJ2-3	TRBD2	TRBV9	CASSVSGRTDTQYF	TGTGCCAGCAGCGTTAGCGGGAGAACCGATACGCAGTATTTT
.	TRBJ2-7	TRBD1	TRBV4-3	CASSQELGRGPYEQYF	TGCGCCAGCAGCCAAGAGTTAGGTAGGGGGCCCTACGAGCAGTACTTC
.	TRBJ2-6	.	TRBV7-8	CASSSNFGANVLTF	TGTGCCAGCAGTTCCAATTTCGGGGCCAACGTCCTGACTTTC
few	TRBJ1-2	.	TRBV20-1	CSARRQSGYTF	TGCAGTGCTAGAAGACAGAGCGGCTACACCTTC